This T cell receptor (beta chain) derives from a study of blood T cell repertoires in COVID-19. Worth noting for this clone: One end of the junction fails to match germline, which may point to a read error.

The table came from immunoSEQ multiplex PCR; TCRdb's copy has only in-frame clones and leaves some out. The sample includes roughly 150,000 clones, roughly 84% of them seen just once. The CDR3 extends over 15 amino acids. Germline values: CDR1 SGHTA, CDR2 FQGNSA. The TCR was taken from a man aged 80 or over with COVID-19, enrolled during active disease. The V gene is TRBV7-2, the J gene TRBJ1-5; the D is unclear. Material: peripheral blood. This CDR3 reads CASSLVGYSNRPQHF. In DNA, the CDR3 is TGTGCCAGCAGCTTAGTAGGCTATAGCAATCGGCCCCAGCATTTT.